This TCR beta chain was sequenced during a study of low-dose radiotherapy and immunotherapy resistance in tumors. About the study: Individuals in Cohort 2 had 1 Gy per fraction every two weeks, adding up to 13 Gy over 26 weeks.

Covering alpha and beta chains, TRAV- and TRBV-specific primers were used for the first-strand cDNA. TCR amplification used around 20 PCR cycles, a constant-region primer and a V-primer adapter. MiXCR, run by TCRdb on the reads, gives a single entry per CDR3 protein. This sample carries roughly 6,000 distinct CDR3 sequences, around two thirds of them seen once, and the ten largest clones take around 10%. Donors were administered nivolumab, ipilimumab, aspirin and low-dose cyclophosphamide, together with low-dose radiotherapy. The germline CDR1 and CDR2 sequences are GTSNPN and SVGIG (reference sequence). This CDR3 region has 15 residues. The germline V and J ends were trimmed by 4 bases and 8 bases, with 21 bases remaining between them.

The clonotype originates from a human donor with advanced metastatic prostate, ovarian, gallbladder or colorectal cancer (not recorded which). This table probably holds off-target reads from a library built for another chain. The genes are TRBV30 and TRBJ2-1, with a possible D match to TRBD2 (6 bases). This CDR3 is CAWNFGAAGGDEQFF. The CDR3 DNA reads as TGTGCCTGGAACTTCGGAGCGGCTGGAGGGGATGAGCAGTTCTTC. Full variable domain (missing parts from reference TRBV30 and TRBJ2-1): SQTIHQWPATLVQPVGSPLSLECTVEGTSNPNLYWYRQAAGRGLQLLFYSVGIGQISSEVPQNLSASRPQDRQFILSSKKLLLSDSGFYLCAWNFGAAGGDEQFFGPGTRLTVL.